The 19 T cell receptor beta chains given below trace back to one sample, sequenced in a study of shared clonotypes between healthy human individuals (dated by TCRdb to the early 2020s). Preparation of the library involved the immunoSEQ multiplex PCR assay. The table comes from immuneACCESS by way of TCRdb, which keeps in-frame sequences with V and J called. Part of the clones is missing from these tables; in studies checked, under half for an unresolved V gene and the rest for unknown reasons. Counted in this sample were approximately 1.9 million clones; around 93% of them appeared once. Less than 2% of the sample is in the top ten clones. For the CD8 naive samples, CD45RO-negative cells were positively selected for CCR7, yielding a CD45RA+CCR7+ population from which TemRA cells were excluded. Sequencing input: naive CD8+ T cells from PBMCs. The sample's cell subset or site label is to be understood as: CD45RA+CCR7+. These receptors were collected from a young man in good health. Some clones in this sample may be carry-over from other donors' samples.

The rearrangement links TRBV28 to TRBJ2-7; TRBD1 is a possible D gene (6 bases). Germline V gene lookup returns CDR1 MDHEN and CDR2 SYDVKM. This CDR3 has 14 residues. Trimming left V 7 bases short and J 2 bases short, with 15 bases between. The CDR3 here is CASNRAPPTYEQYF. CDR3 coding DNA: TGTGCCAGCAACAGGGCCCCTCCGACCTACGAGCAGTACTTC.

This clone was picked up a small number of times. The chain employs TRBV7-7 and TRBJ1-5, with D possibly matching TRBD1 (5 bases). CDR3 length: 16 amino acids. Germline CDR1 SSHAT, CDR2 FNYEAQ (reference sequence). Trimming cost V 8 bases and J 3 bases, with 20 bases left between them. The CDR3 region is CASDVWVDGHNQPQHF. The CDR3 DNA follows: TGTGCCAGCGATGTTTGGGTGGACGGACACAATCAGCCCCAGCATTTT.

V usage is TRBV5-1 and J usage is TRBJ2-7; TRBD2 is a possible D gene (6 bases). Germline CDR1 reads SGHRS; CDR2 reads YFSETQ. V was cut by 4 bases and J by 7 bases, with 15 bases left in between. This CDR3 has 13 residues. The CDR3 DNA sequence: TGCGCCAGCAGCCCAGAGGGAGGCCGGGAGCAGTACTTC. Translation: CASSPEGGREQYF.

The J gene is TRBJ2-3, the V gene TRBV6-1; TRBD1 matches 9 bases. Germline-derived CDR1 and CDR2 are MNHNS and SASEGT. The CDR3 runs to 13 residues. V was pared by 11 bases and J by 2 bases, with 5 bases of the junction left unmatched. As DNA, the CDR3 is TGTGCCCTGGGGACAGGGCCCACAGATACGCAGTATTTT. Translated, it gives CALGTGPTDTQYF.

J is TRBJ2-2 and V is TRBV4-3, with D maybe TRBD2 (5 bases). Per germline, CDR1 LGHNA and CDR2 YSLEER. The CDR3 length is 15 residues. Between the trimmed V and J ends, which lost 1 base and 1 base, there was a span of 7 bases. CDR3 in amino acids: CASSQGGLNTGELFF. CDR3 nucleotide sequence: TGCGCCAGCAGCCAAGGAGGGTTGAACACCGGGGAGCTGTTTTTT.

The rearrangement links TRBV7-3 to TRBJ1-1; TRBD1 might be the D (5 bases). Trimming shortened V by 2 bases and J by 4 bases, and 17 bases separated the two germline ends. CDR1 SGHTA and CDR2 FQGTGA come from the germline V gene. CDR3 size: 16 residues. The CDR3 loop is CASSLLRRAVVTEAFF. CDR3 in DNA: TGTGCCAGCAGCTTACTCCGCAGGGCGGTTGTCACTGAAGCTTTCTTT.

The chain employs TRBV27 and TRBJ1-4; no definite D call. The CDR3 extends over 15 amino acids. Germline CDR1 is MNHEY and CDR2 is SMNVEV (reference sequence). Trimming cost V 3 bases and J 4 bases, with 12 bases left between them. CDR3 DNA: TGTGCCAGCAGTTTTTTCCCCCCCCGTAATGAAAAACTGTTTTTT. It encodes CASSFFPPRNEKLFF.

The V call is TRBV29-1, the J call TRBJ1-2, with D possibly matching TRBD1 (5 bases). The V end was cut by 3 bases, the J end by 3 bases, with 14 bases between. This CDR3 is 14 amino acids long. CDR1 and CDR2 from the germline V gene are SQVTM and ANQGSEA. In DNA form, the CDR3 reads TGCAGCGTTGACTACCAGGGTCCCTACTATGGCTACACCTTC. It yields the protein CSVDYQGPYYGYTF.

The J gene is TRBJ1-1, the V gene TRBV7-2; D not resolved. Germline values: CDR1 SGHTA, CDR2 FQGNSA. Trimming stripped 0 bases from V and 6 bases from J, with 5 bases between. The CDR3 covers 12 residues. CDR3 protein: CASSLARPEAFF. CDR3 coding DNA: TGTGCCAGCAGCTTAGCCCGGCCTGAAGCTTTCTTT.

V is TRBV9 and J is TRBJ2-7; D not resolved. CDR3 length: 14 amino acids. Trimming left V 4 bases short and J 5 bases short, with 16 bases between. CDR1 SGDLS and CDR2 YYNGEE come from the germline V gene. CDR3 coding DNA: TGTGCCAGCAGCCCCAGACGAAGTATTGACGAGCAGTACTTC. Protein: CASSPRRSIDEQYF.

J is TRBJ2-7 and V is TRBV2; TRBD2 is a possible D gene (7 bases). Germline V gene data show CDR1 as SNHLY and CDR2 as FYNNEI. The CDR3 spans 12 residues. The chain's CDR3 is CAGEGVYNEQYF. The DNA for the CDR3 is TGTGCGGGGGAGGGGGTGTACAACGAGCAGTACTTC.

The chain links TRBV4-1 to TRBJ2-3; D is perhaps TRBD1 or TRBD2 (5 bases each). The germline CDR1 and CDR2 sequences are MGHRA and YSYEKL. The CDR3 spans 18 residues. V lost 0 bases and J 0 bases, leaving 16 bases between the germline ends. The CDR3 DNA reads TGCGCCAGCAGCCAAGATGCGTCGAGGGACCTAAGCACAGATACGCAGTATTTT. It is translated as CASSQDASRDLSTDTQYF.

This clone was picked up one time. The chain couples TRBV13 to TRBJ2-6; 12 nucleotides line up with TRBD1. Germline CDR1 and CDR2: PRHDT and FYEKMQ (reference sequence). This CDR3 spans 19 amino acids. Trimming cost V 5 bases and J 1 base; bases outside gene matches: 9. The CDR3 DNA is TGTGCCAGCAGCCCTCAACCGGGACAGGGGGCATCTGGGGCCAACGTCCTGACTTTC. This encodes CASSPQPGQGASGANVLTF.

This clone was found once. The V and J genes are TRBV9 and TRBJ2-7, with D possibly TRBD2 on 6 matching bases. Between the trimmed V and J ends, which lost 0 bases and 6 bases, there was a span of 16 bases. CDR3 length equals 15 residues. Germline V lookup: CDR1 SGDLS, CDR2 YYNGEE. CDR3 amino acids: CASSVGPRGTAEQYF. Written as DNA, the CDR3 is TGTGCCAGCAGCGTAGGGCCCCGGGGGACGGCCGAGCAGTACTTC.

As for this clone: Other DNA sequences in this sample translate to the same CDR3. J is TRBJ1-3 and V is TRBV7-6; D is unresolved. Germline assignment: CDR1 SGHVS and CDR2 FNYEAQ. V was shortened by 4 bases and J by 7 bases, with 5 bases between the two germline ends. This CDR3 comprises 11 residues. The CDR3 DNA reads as TGTGCCAGCAGCTCCGGCAACACCATATATTTT. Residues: CASSSGNTIYF.

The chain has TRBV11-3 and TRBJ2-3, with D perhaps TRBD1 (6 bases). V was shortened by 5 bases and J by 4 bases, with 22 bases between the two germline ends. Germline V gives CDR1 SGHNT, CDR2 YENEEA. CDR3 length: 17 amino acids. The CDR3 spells CASSPRSGELGADTQYF. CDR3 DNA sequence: TGTGCCAGCAGCCCCCGATCAGGGGAGTTAGGCGCAGATACGCAGTATTTT.

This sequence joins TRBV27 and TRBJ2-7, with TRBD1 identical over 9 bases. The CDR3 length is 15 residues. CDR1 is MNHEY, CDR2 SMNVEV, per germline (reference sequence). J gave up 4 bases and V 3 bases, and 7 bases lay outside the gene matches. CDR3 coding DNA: TGTGCCAGCAGTTTTCTACAGGGGGCTTGGTACGAGCAGTACTTC. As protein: CASSFLQGAWYEQYF.

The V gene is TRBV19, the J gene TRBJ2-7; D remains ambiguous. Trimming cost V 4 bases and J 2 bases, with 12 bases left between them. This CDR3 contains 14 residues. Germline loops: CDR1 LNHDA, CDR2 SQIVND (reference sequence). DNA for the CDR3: TGTGCCAGTAGTACGGACGGAGAAACCTACGAGCAGTACTTC. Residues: CASSTDGETYEQYF. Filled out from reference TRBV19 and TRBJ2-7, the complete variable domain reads DGGITQSPKYLFRKEGQNVTLSCEQNLNHDAMYWYRQDPGQGLRLIYYSQIVNDFQKGDIAEGYSVSREKKESFPLTVTSAQKNPTAFYLCASSTDGETYEQYFGPGTRLTVT.

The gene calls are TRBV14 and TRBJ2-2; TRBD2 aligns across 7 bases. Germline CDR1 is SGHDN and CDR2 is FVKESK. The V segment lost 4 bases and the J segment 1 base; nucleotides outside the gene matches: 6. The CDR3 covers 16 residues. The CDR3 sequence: CASSPKRGENTGELFF. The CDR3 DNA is TGTGCCAGCAGCCCTAAGCGGGGAGAGAACACCGGGGAGCTGTTTTTT.